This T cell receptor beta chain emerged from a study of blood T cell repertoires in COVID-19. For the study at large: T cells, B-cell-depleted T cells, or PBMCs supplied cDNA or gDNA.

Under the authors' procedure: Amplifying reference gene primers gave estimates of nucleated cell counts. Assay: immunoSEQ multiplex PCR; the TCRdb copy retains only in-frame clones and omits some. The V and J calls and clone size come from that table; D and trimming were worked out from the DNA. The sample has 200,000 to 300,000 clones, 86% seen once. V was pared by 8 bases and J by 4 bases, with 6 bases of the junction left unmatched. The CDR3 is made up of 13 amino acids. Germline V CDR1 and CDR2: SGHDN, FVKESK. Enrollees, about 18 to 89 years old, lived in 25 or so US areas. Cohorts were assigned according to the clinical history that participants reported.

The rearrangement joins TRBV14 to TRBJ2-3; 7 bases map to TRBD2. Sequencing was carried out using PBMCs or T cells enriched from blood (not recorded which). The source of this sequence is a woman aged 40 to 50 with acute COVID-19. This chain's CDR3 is CASGDYSADTQYF. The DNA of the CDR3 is TGTGCCAGCGGGGACTACTCCGCAGATACGCAGTATTTT.